What follows are 20 T cell receptor beta chains derived from one specimen sequenced in a study of T cell responses to AZD1222 COVID-19 vaccine. TCRdb's table, derived via immunoSEQ multiplex PCR, lists solely in-frame clones and lacks some. Here the sample spans 130,000 to 150,000 clones, around nine tenths being singletons. The sample in question was peripheral blood, obtained 28 days after the second AZD1222 dose. The receptors come from an adult who received the AZD1222 COVID-19 vaccine.

V and J are TRBV19 and TRBJ2-3; tentatively, D is TRBD2 (6 bases). The germline gives CDR1 LNHDA, CDR2 SQIVND (reference sequence). The CDR3 length is 16 residues. Trimming left V 3 bases short and J 2 bases short, with 15 bases between. CDR3: CASSIRASVLTDTQYF. The DNA of the CDR3 is TGTGCCAGTAGTATTCGGGCTAGCGTACTCACAGATACGCAGTATTTT.

This chain uses TRBV24-1 with TRBJ2-5, with D possibly being TRBD1 (6 bases). Germline V gene sequence: CDR1 KGHDR, CDR2 SFDVKD. The germline V and J ends were trimmed by 4 bases and 0 bases, with 17 bases remaining between them. This CDR3 is 17 amino acids long. In DNA form, the CDR3 reads TGTGCCACCAGTGACCGCGAACAGGGCCAGTACCAAGAGACCCAGTACTTC. It encodes CATSDREQGQYQETQYF.

CDR3 residues: CATSRGRDPNEKLFF. CDR3 bases: TGTGCCACCAGCAGAGGCCGGGACCCTAATGAAAAACTGTTTTTT. The rearrangement links TRBV15 to TRBJ1-4; possible D gene TRBD1, 5 bases. This CDR3 has 15 residues. Germline values: CDR1 LNHNV, CDR2 YYDKDF (reference sequence). Trimming removed 1 base at V and 3 bases at J, with 9 bases between.

This chain joins TRBV27 and TRBJ1-1; D call uncertain. V gave up 6 bases and J gave up 1 base, with 12 bases separating them. Germline CDR1 and CDR2: MNHEY and SMNVEV (reference sequence). The CDR3 extends over 14 amino acids. As DNA, the CDR3 is TGTGCCAGCAGGGTGGGAGAGTCGAACACTGAAGCTTTCTTT. Translation: CASRVGESNTEAFF.

The chain links TRBV18 to TRBJ1-5, with D uncertain. V dropped 2 bases and J dropped 8 bases, with 10 bases sitting between them. Germline CDR1 KGHSH, CDR2 LQKENI. The CDR3 loop spans 13 amino acids. The CDR3 spells CASSPTTQEPQHF. The CDR3 DNA reads TGTGCCAGCTCACCAACAACGCAGGAGCCCCAGCATTTT.

This clone has a single count. This rearrangement joins TRBV7-8 to TRBJ1-6; D ambiguous. There are 15 residues in the CDR3. Trimming shortened V by 7 bases and J by 2 bases, and 12 bases separated the two germline ends. Germline-derived CDR1 and CDR2 are SGHVS and FQNEAQ. This chain's CDR3 is CASTPSATYNSPLHF. The DNA for the CDR3 is TGTGCCAGCACCCCCTCGGCCACCTATAATTCACCCCTCCACTTT.

The V gene is TRBV19, the J gene TRBJ2-2; the match to TRBD1 covers 7 bases. The CDR3 extends over 17 amino acids. Germline CDR1 LNHDA, CDR2 SQIVND (reference sequence). V lost 0 bases, J lost 0 bases, and 4 bases stayed unmatched. DNA of the CDR3: TGTGCCAGTAGTATAGACGGGACAGCTGCGAACACCGGGGAGCTGTTTTTT. It yields the protein CASSIDGTAANTGELFF. Supplemented by reference TRBV19 and TRBJ2-2, the full variable domain reads DGGITQSPKYLFRKEGQNVTLSCEQNLNHDAMYWYRQDPGQGLRLIYYSQIVNDFQKGDIAEGYSVSREKKESFPLTVTSAQKNPTAFYLCASSIDGTAANTGELFFGEGSRLTVL.

This clone was detected only a few times. V is TRBV6-2 or TRBV6-3 and J is TRBJ2-1, with no clear D. This CDR3 region has 13 residues. V lost 3 bases and J lost 5, with 8 bases in between. Looked up from germline, CDR1 is MNHEY and CDR2 is SVGEGT. The DNA for the CDR3 is TGTGCCAGCAGTTATACGGAAAACAATGAGCAGTTCTTC. Protein sequence: CASSYTENNEQFF.

As to this clone: The sample carries other DNA sequences with the same CDR3. The gene calls are TRBV19 and TRBJ2-5; 9 positions match TRBD2. V shed 4 bases, J shed 5 bases, and the junction held 2 bases outside the gene matches. Germline assignment: CDR1 LNHDA and CDR2 SQIVND (reference sequence). The CDR3 length is 13 residues. The CDR3, as DNA: TGTGCCAGTAGTACGCGGGAGGGGGAGACCCAGTACTTC. This encodes CASSTREGETQYF.

This clone was recorded once. The gene calls are TRBV4-1 and TRBJ2-3; 8 bases line up with TRBD2. CDR3 size: 17 residues. The ends lost 2 bases at V and 0 bases at J; junction bases unmatched: 7. Looked up from germline, CDR1 is MGHRA and CDR2 is YSYEKL. The CDR3 nucleotides read TGCGCCAGCAGCCAACCGACCACTAGCGGCAGCACAGATACGCAGTATTTT. Its protein is CASSQPTTSGSTDTQYF.

The rearrangement links TRBV7-2 to TRBJ2-6; no clear D gene. Per germline, CDR1 SGHTA and CDR2 FQGNSA. The germline V and J ends were trimmed by 1 base and 4 bases, with 11 bases remaining between them. This CDR3 comprises 16 residues. This CDR3 reads CASSLDVTFGANVLTF. The CDR3 coding sequence is TGTGCCAGCAGCTTAGATGTGACGTTCGGGGCCAACGTCCTGACTTTC.

The chain uses TRBV5-6 and TRBJ2-3; D not resolved. Germline CDR1 and CDR2: SGHDT and YYEEEE. The V end lost 1 base, the J end lost 0 bases, and 9 bases lay between the germline ends. The CDR3 totals 15 residues. CDR3 bases: TGTGCCAGCAGCTTGACGGAGCCTAGCACAGATACGCAGTATTTT. It translates to CASSLTEPSTDTQYF.

This rearrangement joins TRBV7-3 to TRBJ2-1; 8 nucleotides agree with TRBD2. Germline CDR1 reads SGHTA; CDR2 reads FQGTGA. With V trimmed by 5 bases and J by 0 bases, 9 bases remained unmatched. This CDR3 region has 17 residues. The CDR3, as DNA: TGTGCCAGCAGCCGATCAGCGGGAGCAGACTCCTACAATGAGCAGTTCTTC. This codes for CASSRSAGADSYNEQFF.

Turning to this clone: An end of the junction differs from the germline gene, which may be a read error. This chain connects TRBV7-9 to TRBJ2-7; 10 nucleotides align to TRBD1. Looked up from germline, CDR1 is SEHNR and CDR2 is FQNEAQ (reference sequence). This CDR3 region has 12 residues. CDR3 nucleotides: TGTGCCAGCAGCCAACACGACAGGGGGCGCAACTTC. Translation: CASSQHDRGRNF.

The chain joins TRBV7-7 to TRBJ2-1; D remains ambiguous. V gave up 1 base and J gave up 8 bases, with 9 bases separating them. CDR1 is SSHAT and CDR2 is FNYEAQ in the germline V gene (reference sequence). The CDR3 is 13 amino acids. DNA for the CDR3: TGTGCCAGCAGCTTAGGCTTAAACGATGAGCAGTTCTTC. Translating it yields CASSLGLNDEQFF.

The V gene is TRBV4-1, the J gene TRBJ2-7, with D uncertain. V lost 1 base and J 3 bases, leaving 7 bases between the germline ends. The CDR3 sequence is 13 residues long. The germline V gene has CDR1 MGHRA and CDR2 YSYEKL. The CDR3 spells CASSQASSYEQYF. CDR3 bases: TGCGCCAGCAGCCAAGCAAGCAGCTACGAGCAGTACTTC.

This chain uses TRBV2 with TRBJ1-5; the D gene is possibly TRBD1 (6 bases). V gave up 5 bases and J gave up 6 bases, with 17 bases separating them. The CDR3 contains 15 residues. Germline V lookup: CDR1 SNHLY, CDR2 FYNNEI. The CDR3 bases are TGTGCCAGCAGTATAACACAGGGTATTCTTCAGCCCCAGCATTTT. Its protein is CASSITQGILQPQHF.

The chain joins TRBV25-1 to TRBJ2-3; 11 bases align to TRBD2. CDR3 length: 17 residues. Germline V lookup: CDR1 MGHDK, CDR2 SYGVNS. The V segment lost 3 bases and the J segment 6 bases; nucleotides outside the gene matches: 11. CDR3 DNA sequence: TGTGCCAGCAGTGATGTTCAGGGACTAGCGGAGACGGATACGCAGTATTTT. This encodes CASSDVQGLAETDTQYF.

The gene calls are TRBV15 and TRBJ2-3, with D unresolved. V lost 5 bases to trimming and J lost 8 bases, with 14 bases between them. CDR3 length: 13 residues. Germline CDR1 is LNHNV and CDR2 is YYDKDF (reference sequence). The CDR3 DNA reads as TGTGCCACCAGCTCGTCCCGGGTGGGTACGCAGTATTTT. Its protein is CATSSSRVGTQYF.

The chain has TRBV3-1 (or the pseudogene TRBV3-2) and TRBJ1-2; D call uncertain. With 4 bases removed from V and 4 bases from J, the gap between germline ends came to 25 bases. The length of the CDR3 is 18 residues. The germline V gene has CDR1 LGHDT and CDR2 YNNKEL (reference sequence). In DNA, the CDR3 is TGTGCCAGCAGCCGGCCCGGGGTCATGGTTCCGGGTGGCTATGGCTACACCTTC. Translation: CASSRPGVMVPGGYGYTF.